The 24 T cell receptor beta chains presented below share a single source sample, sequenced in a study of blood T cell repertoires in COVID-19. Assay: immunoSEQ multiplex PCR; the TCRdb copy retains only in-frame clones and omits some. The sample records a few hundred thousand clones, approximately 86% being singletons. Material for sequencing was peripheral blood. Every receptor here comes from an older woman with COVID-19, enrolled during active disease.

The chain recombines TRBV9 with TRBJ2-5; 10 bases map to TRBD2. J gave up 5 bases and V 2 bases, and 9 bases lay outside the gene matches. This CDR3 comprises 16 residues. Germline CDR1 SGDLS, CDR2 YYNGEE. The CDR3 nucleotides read TGTGCCAGCAGCGTTCAGAGCGGGAGGGCCGGGGAGACCCAGTACTTC. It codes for CASSVQSGRAGETQYF.

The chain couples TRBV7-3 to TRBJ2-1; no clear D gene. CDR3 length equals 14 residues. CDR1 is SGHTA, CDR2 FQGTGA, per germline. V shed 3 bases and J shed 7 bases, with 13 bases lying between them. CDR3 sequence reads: CASSFASLRNEQFF. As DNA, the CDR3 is TGTGCCAGCAGCTTCGCCAGTCTCAGGAATGAGCAGTTCTTC. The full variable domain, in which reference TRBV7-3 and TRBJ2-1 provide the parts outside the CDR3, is GAGVSQTPSNKVTEKGKYVELRCDPISGHTALYWYRQSLGQGPEFLIYFQGTGAADDSGLPNDRFFAVRPEGSVSTLKIQRTERGDSAVYLCASSFASLRNEQFFGPGTRLTVL.

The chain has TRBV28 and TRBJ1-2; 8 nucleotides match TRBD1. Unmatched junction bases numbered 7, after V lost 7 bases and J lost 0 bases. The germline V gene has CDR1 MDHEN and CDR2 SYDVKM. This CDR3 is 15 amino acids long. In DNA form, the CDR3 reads TGTGCCAGCACCCCCTTACAGGGGGCTAACTATGGCTACACCTTC. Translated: CASTPLQGANYGYTF.

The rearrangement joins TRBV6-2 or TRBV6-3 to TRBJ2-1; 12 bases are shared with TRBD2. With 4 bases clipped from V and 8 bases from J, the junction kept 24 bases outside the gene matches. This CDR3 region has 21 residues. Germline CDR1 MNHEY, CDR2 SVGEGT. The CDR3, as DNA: TGTGCCAGCAGTTCGGGGTTTTTTCAGGGGCGGGCTAGCGGGAGGGCATATGAGCAGTTCTTC. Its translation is CASSSGFFQGRASGRAYEQFF.

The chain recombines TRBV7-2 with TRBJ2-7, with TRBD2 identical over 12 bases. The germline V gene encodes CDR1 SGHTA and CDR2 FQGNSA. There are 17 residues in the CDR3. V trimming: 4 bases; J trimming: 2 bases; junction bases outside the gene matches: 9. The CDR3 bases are TGTGCCAGCAGCTCCGGACTAGCGGGACAATTTACCTACGAGCAGTACTTC. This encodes CASSSGLAGQFTYEQYF.

The CDR3 region is CASSEYRAGVYNEQFF. For the CDR3, the DNA is TGTGCCAGCAGTGAATATAGGGCGGGAGTCTACAATGAGCAGTTCTTC. This sequence joins TRBV25-1 and TRBJ2-1; 7 nucleotides line up with TRBD2. Germline CDR1 reads MGHDK; CDR2 reads SYGVNS. The CDR3 runs 16 residues. The V segment lost 0 bases and the J segment 3 bases; nucleotides outside the gene matches: 5.

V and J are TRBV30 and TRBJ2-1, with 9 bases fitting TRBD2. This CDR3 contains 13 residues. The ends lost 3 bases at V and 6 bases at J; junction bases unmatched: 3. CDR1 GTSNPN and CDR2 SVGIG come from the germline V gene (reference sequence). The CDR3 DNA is TGTGCCTGGAGCGGACTAGCGTTCAATGAGCAGTTCTTC. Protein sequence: CAWSGLAFNEQFF.

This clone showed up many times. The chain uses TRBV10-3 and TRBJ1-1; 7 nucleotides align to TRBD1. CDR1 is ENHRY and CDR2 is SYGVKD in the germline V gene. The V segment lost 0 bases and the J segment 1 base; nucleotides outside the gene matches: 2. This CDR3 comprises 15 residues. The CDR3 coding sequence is TGTGCCATCAGTGAGTCGAACAGGGGGAACACTGAAGCTTTCTTT. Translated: CAISESNRGNTEAFF.

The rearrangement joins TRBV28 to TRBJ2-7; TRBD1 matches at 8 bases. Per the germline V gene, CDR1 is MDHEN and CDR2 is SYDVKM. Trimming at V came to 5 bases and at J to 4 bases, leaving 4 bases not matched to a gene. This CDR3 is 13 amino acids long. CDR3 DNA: TGTGCCAGCAGTCGCAGGGGGCGATACGAGCAGTACTTC. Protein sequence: CASSRRGRYEQYF.

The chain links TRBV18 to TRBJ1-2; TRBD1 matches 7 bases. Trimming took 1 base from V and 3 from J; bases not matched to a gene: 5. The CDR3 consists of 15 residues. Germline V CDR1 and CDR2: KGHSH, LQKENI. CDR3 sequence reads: CASSPLPRGDYGYTF. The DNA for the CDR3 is TGTGCCAGCTCACCACTGCCCAGGGGGGACTATGGCTACACCTTC. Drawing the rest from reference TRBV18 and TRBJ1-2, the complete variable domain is NAGVMQNPRHLVRRRGQEARLRCSPMKGHSHVYWYRQLPEEGLKFMVYLQKENIIDESGMPKERFSAEFPKEGPSILRIQQVVRGDSAAYFCASSPLPRGDYGYTFGSGTRLTVV.

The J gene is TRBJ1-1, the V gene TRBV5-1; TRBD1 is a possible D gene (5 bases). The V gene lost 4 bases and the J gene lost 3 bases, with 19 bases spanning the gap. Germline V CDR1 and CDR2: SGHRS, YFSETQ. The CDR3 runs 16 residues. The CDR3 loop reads CASSPAGEGADTEAFF. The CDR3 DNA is TGCGCCAGCAGCCCCGCGGGGGAGGGTGCGGACACTGAAGCTTTCTTT.

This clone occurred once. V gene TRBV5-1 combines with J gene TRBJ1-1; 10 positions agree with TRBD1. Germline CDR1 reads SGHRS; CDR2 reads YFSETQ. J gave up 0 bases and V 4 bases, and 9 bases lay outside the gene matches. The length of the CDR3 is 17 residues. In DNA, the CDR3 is TGCGCCAGCAGCCTACTGGGACAGGGGAACATGAACACTGAAGCTTTCTTT. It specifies CASSLLGQGNMNTEAFF.

This chain's CDR3 is CASSWGQGLNEQYF. CDR3 coding DNA: TGCGCCAGCAGCTGGGGACAGGGGCTTAACGAGCAGTACTTC. The V and J genes are TRBV5-1 and TRBJ2-7, with TRBD1 matching over 10 bases. The CDR3 has 14 amino acids. The junction had 5 bases not matched to a gene; V was cut back by 3 bases and J by 5 bases. Germline CDR1 and CDR2: SGHRS and YFSETQ.

Here the CDR3 reads CASSFNRDRVYGYTF. The DNA for the CDR3 is TGCGCCAGCAGCTTTAACCGGGACAGAGTCTATGGCTACACCTTC. The chain uses TRBV5-1 and TRBJ1-2; 7 bases are shared with TRBD1. Losses at the gene ends were 2 bases for V and 4 bases for J; bases not matched to a gene: 8. Germline CDR1 SGHRS, CDR2 YFSETQ. The CDR3 totals 15 residues.

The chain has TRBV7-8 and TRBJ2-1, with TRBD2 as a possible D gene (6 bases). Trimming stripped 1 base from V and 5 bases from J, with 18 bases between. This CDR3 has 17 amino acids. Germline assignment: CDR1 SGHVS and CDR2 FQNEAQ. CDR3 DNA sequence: TGTGCCAGCAGCTTAGATAACCAGGACTATCGGGACAATGAGCAGTTCTTC. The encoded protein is CASSLDNQDYRDNEQFF.

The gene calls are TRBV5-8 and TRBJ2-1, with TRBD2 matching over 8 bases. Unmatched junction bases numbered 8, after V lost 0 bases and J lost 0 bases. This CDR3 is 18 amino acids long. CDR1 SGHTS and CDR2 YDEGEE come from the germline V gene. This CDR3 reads CASSLGSLAGSSYNEQFF. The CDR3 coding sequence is TGTGCCAGCAGCTTGGGATCCCTAGCGGGTAGCTCCTACAATGAGCAGTTCTTC.

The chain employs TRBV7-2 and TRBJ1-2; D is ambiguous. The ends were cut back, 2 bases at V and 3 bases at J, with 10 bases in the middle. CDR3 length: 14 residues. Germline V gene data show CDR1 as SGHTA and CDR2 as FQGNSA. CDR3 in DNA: TGTGCCAGCAGCTTAATGGCGGCCGACTATGGCTACACCTTC. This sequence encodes CASSLMAADYGYTF. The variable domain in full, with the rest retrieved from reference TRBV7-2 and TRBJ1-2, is GAGVSQSPSNKVTEKGKDVELRCDPISGHTALYWYRQSLGQGLEFLIYFQGNSAPDKSGLPSDRFSAERTGGSVSTLTIQRTQQEDSAVYLCASSLMAADYGYTFGSGTRLTVV.

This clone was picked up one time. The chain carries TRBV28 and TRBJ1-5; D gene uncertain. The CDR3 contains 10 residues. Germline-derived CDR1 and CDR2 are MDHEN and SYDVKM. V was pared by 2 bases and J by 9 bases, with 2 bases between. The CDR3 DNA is TGTGCCAGCAGTTTACGGCCCCAGCATTTT. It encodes CASSLRPQHF.

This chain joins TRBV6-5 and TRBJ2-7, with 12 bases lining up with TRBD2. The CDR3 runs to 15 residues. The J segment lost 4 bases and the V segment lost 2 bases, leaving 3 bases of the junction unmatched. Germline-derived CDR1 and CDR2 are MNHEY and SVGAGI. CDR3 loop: CASSYAGLAGYEQYF. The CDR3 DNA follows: TGTGCCAGCAGTTACGCTGGACTAGCGGGGTACGAGCAGTACTTC.

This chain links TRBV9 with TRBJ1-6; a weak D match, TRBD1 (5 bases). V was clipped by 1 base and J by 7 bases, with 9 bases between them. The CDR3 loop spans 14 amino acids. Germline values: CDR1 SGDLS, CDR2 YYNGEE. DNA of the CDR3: TGTGCCAGCAGCGTAAAGCAGGGAAATTCACCCCTCCACTTT. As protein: CASSVKQGNSPLHF.

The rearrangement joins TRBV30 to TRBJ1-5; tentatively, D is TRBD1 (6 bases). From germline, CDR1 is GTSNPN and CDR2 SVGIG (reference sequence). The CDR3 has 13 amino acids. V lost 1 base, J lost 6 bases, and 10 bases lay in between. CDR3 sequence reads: CAWSEGGGQPQHF. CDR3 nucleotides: TGTGCCTGGAGTGAAGGGGGTGGTCAGCCCCAGCATTTT.

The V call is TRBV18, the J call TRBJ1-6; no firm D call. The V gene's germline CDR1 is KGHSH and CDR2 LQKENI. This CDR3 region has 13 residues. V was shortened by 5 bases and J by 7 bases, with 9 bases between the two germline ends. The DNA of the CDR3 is TGTGCCAGCTCAAACAGAGAAAATTCACCCCTCCACTTT. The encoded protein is CASSNRENSPLHF.

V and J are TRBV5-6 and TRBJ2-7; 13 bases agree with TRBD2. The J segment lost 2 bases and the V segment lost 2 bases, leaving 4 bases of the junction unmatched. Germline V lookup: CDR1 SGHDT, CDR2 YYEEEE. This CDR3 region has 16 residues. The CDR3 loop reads CASSFRTSGSAYEQYF. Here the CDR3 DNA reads TGTGCCAGCAGCTTTAGGACTAGCGGGAGTGCCTACGAGCAGTACTTC. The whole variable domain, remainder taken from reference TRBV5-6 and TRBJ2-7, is DAGVTQSPTHLIKTRGQQVTLRCSPKSGHDTVSWYQQALGQGPQFIFQYYEEEERQRGNFPDRFSGHQFPNYSSELNVNALLLGDSALYLCASSFRTSGSAYEQYFGPGTRLTVT.

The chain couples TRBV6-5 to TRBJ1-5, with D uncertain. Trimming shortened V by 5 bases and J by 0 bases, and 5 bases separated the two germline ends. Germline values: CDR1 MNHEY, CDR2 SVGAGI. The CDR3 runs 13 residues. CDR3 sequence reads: CASSQNSNQPQHF. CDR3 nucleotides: TGTGCCAGCAGTCAGAATAGCAATCAGCCCCAGCATTTT.